This is a list of T cell receptor beta chains from one sample in a study of metastatic and nonmetastatic thyroid tumors. TCRdb re-called the PCR reads with MiXCR. The sample lists some 60,000 clones; roughly 30% were seen once. Source material: blood. These receptors originate from a female donor with papillary thyroid cancer or a benign thyroid nodule (not recorded which). Some clones in this sample may be carry-over from other donors' samples. CDR3s include the opening cysteine and the closing phenylalanine or tryptophan. A D gene is named only where the DNA matches it firmly. The size field is filled for only some rows; it gives once, few, many or a size class.

cdr3_nt	cdr3_aa	clone_size	d_call	v_call	j_call
TGCGCCAGCAGCTTGAATGGGGGTGCGGGCACTGAAGCTTTCTTT	CASSLNGGAGTEAFF	many	.	TRBV5-1	TRBJ1-1
TGTGCCAGCAGTAGAACCGGGACGGAGGGGTACGAGCAGTACTTC	CASSRTGTEGYEQYF	.	.	TRBV6-1	TRBJ2-7
TGTGCCAGCAGTTCTTTCCGTGAGGACGGAGAGCAGTACTTC	CASSSFREDGEQYF	.	.	TRBV2	TRBJ2-7
TGTGCTACCGGGCAGGGTGGGTACAACACCGGGGAGCTGTTTTTT	CATGQGGYNTGELFF	.	.	TRBV24-1	TRBJ2-2
TGCAGTGCTAGATCCCCGGGAGAACCCCAATACTATGGCTACACCTTC	CSARSPGEPQYYGYTF	few	.	TRBV20-1	TRBJ1-2
TGTGCCAGCAGCTTAGATCCAGCCCCGAACACTGAAGCTTTCTTT	CASSLDPAPNTEAFF	.	.	TRBV11-2	TRBJ1-1
TGTGCCAGCAGCTTACACGGGGGAGACTACGAGCAGTACTTC	CASSLHGGDYEQYF	.	.	TRBV7-9	TRBJ2-7
TGTGCCAGCAGCTTAGTTTCAAAAGCCCTCGGCGAGCAGTTCTTC	CASSLVSKALGEQFF	many	.	TRBV7-9	TRBJ2-1
TGTGCCAGCAGACTAACACTACAGGGGAGCACTGAAGCTTTCTTT	CASRLTLQGSTEAFF	few	TRBD1	TRBV28	TRBJ1-1
TGTGCCAGCAGCGTAGTATTTAAGGGGGAGAATTCACCCCTCCACTTT	CASSVVFKGENSPLHF	.	.	TRBV9	TRBJ1-6
TGTGCCAGCACCGAAGGGGGGGCAGCTTCAAATTTCGGGGAGCTGTTTTTT	CASTEGGAASNFGELFF	medium-sized	.	TRBV28	TRBJ2-2
TGTGCCAGCAGCTTAGATCTAACCCGACCGGAGACCCAGTACTTC	CASSLDLTRPETQYF	.	.	TRBV7-2	TRBJ2-5
TGTGCCAGCAGTCAAAGCGGGGCCCTCACAGATACGCAGTATTTT	CASSQSGALTDTQYF	many	TRBD2	TRBV6-1	TRBJ2-3
TGCAGTGCTGCCGGGACTAGGCTCGGGGAGCTGTTTTTT	CSAAGTRLGELFF	.	TRBD2	TRBV20-1	TRBJ2-2
TGTGCCAGCAGTCAGCTAGCAGGGGAGCAGTTCTTC	CASSQLAGEQFF	.	.	TRBV28	TRBJ2-1
TGTGCCAGCAGCAAAGGACAGGGGAACTATGGCTACACCTTC	CASSKGQGNYGYTF	medium-sized	TRBD1	TRBV7-3	TRBJ1-2
TGTGCCAGCGCCCTGATCCGGGGGGACACGCAGTATTTT	CASALIRGDTQYF	.	TRBD2	TRBV7-3	TRBJ2-3
TGTGCCAGCAGTCCTCCACCCGGGGACTCCTACGAGCAGTACTTC	CASSPPPGDSYEQYF	.	.	TRBV6-2/TRBV6-3	TRBJ2-7
TGTGCCAGCAGTCAAACCGGGACAGGGGTCAATCAGCCCCAGCATTTT	CASSQTGTGVNQPQHF	.	TRBD1	TRBV27	TRBJ1-5
TGTGCCAGCAGCTTAGCCGGGACGGAGAGAGGCTACACCTTC	CASSLAGTERGYTF	.	.	TRBV7-8	TRBJ1-2
TGTGCCAGCTCACCTCCGGGACAGACCTACGAGCAGTACTTC	CASSPPGQTYEQYF	.	TRBD1	TRBV18	TRBJ2-7
TGTGCCAGCAGCCGAACTTCAACTAGAGCGATCTACAATGAGCAGTTCTTC	CASSRTSTRAIYNEQFF	few	.	TRBV6-2/TRBV6-3	TRBJ2-1
TGTGCCAGCAGTGAAGGGGTCAGGGAAGCTTTCTTT	CASSEGVREAFF	medium-sized	.	TRBV6-1	TRBJ1-1
TGTGCCAGCAGTTACCCTAGGACAGGCCGGGGCTACGAGCAGTACTTC	CASSYPRTGRGYEQYF	medium-sized	TRBD1	TRBV6-8	TRBJ2-7
TGTGCCAGCAGCTTTCGGGTGGAGACGGGGTTTGGTGGCGAGCAGTTCTTC	CASSFRVETGFGGEQFF	.	.	TRBV11-2	TRBJ2-1
TGCGCCAGCAGCCCGGAGGGACTCCTGTTAAACTATGGCTACACCTTC	CASSPEGLLLNYGYTF	many	.	TRBV5-1	TRBJ1-2
TGTGCCAGCAGCCCGACAGGGGAGGGTTGGCTTAACTATGGCTACACCTTC	CASSPTGEGWLNYGYTF	.	TRBD1	TRBV11-2	TRBJ1-2
TGTGCCAGCGAGAAGACGGGAGGAGTTTACGAGCAGTACTTC	CASEKTGGVYEQYF	.	TRBD2	TRBV7-9	TRBJ2-7
TGTGCCAGCAGTATACGCCTCGGGGCGGAGGGGGAGACCCAGTACTTC	CASSIRLGAEGETQYF	.	.	TRBV12-3/TRBV12-4	TRBJ2-5
TGCGCCAGCAGCCAAGAGACTAGCGGGAGTTGGGGCTACGAGCAGTACTTC	CASSQETSGSWGYEQYF	few	TRBD2	TRBV4-1	TRBJ2-7
TGTGCCAGCAGCTTATCAGGGTTGGGGAATTCACCCCTCCACTTT	CASSLSGLGNSPLHF	few	.	TRBV7-3	TRBJ1-6
TGTGCCAGCAGCGAACAGGGACAGGGGGCTTACTCTGGAAACACCATATATTTT	CASSEQGQGAYSGNTIYF	.	TRBD1	TRBV9	TRBJ1-3
TGTGCCAGCAGTTTTAGCGGATCCCACAATGAGCAGTTCTTC	CASSFSGSHNEQFF	medium-sized	.	TRBV27	TRBJ2-1
TGTGCCAGCAGTGAGTCAATAAATGGGGTCGAGCAGTACTTC	CASSESINGVEQYF	few	.	TRBV10-1	TRBJ2-7
TGTGCCAGCAGTGATATCGGCGGGGGATCCTACGAGCAGTACTTC	CASSDIGGGSYEQYF	.	TRBD2	TRBV6-1	TRBJ2-7
TGTGCCAGCAGTTCTAAGATACAGGGAGGGAACACTGAAGCTTTCTTT	CASSSKIQGGNTEAFF	.	.	TRBV6-5	TRBJ1-1
TGTGCCAGCAGCCCCCCGATAGCGGGAAGCGAGCAGTACTTC	CASSPPIAGSEQYF	.	TRBD2	TRBV28	TRBJ2-7
TGTGCCAGCAGGTCGGGCCCCGGGAATTCACCCCTCCACTTT	CASRSGPGNSPLHF	few	.	TRBV6-1	TRBJ1-6
TGCAGTGCTAGTATCAGGGACCTCCGTACTCGGGGCACTGAAGCTTTCTTT	CSASIRDLRTRGTEAFF	.	.	TRBV20-1	TRBJ1-1
TGTGCCAGCAGCTTTGCGTTCCGGAACACTGAAGCTTTCTTT	CASSFAFRNTEAFF	once	.	TRBV11-2	TRBJ1-1